This entry lists 31 T cell receptor beta chains sequenced from one sample in a study of T and B cells in COVID-19 patients. BIOMED2 TRB-A/B primer pools were used in multiplex TRB PCR. TCRdb itself ran the multiplex PCR reads through MiXCR, one entry per CDR3 protein. This sample has around 30,000 distinct CDR3 sequences, with over 25% found just once. TRB was amplified from around 230-520 ng of blood genomic DNA. Sequenced sample: blood. Source of these receptors: a human donor who had recovered from COVID-19.

V gene TRBV6-1 combines with J gene TRBJ2-5; possible D gene TRBD2, 5 bases. This CDR3 comprises 14 residues. Germline CDR1 reads MNHNS; CDR2 reads SASEGT. V shed 4 bases and J shed 6 bases, with 15 bases lying between them. CDR3 residues: CASSAEDLAKTQYF. The DNA for the CDR3 is TGTGCCAGCAGTGCCGAGGACTTGGCAAAGACCCAGTACTTC.

DNA for the CDR3: TGTGCCAGCAGTACGGGACAAAGATATGGCTACACCTTC. Protein product: CASSTGQRYGYTF. This sequence joins TRBV12-3 or TRBV12-4 and TRBJ1-2; maybe TRBD1 (6 bases). The CDR3 has 13 residues. V shed 5 bases and J shed 5 bases, with 12 bases lying between them.

This clonotype was found a few times. The chain employs TRBV18 and TRBJ2-5; D uncertain. The CDR3 spans 12 residues. Germline lookup yields CDR1 KGHSH and CDR2 LQKENI. V lost 1 base and J 4 bases, leaving 4 bases between the germline ends. The CDR3 DNA follows: TGTGCCAGCTCACCACACGGAGAGACCCAGTACTTC. Translating it yields CASSPHGETQYF.

The chain joins TRBV20-1 to TRBJ2-7; 7 nucleotides line up with TRBD1. Germline CDR1 is DFQATT and CDR2 is SNEGSKA (reference sequence). The CDR3 contains 13 residues. CDR3 bases: TGCACCCCAAGGGGGCTCAGCTCCTACGAGCAGTACTTC. Translated, it gives CTPRGLSSYEQYF.

The V call is TRBV6-5, the J call TRBJ2-7, with 7 nucleotides matching TRBD1. The CDR3 loop spans 15 amino acids. With 5 bases clipped from V and 5 bases from J, the junction kept 12 bases outside the gene matches. Germline values: CDR1 MNHEY, CDR2 SVGAGI. CDR3 sequence: CASSPRVGGADEQYF. In DNA, the CDR3 is TGTGCCAGCAGTCCAAGGGTAGGGGGCGCCGACGAGCAGTACTTC.

This clonotype is a singleton in its sample. This chain uses TRBV10-3 with TRBJ2-6; 10 bases are a match to TRBD1. Germline V gene lookup returns CDR1 ENHRY and CDR2 SYGVKD. There are 18 residues in the CDR3. J was trimmed by 0 bases and V by 10 bases; bases with no gene match: 12. The CDR3 protein is CATLPGQGSSSGANVLTF. The DNA of the CDR3 is TGTGCCACTCTTCCGGGACAGGGGAGCTCCTCTGGGGCCAACGTCCTGACTTTC.

This clonotype is medium-sized (0.01 to 0.1%) within its sample. This chain uses TRBV19 with TRBJ2-2, with 9 bases matching TRBD1. There are 16 residues in the CDR3. V lost 3 bases, J lost 9 bases, and 11 bases stayed unmatched. In germline, CDR1 is LNHDA, CDR2 SQIVND (reference sequence). Here the CDR3 reads CASSMGVDRGIRELFF. The CDR3, as DNA: TGTGCCAGTAGTATGGGAGTGGACAGGGGAATCCGGGAGCTGTTTTTT.

This rearrangement joins TRBV11-2 to TRBJ2-1, with 9 nucleotides matching TRBD1. Germline CDR1 SGHAT, CDR2 FQNNGV. The length of the CDR3 is 16 residues. The trim removed 6 bases at V and 9 bases at J, leaving 15 bases unmatched. Here the CDR3 DNA reads TGTGCCAGCAGACGTCCGGGACAGGGAGGGGATACTGAGCAGTTCTTC. It is translated as CASRRPGQGGDTEQFF.

This clonotype was recorded a few times. The CDR3 nucleotides read TGTGCCAGCAGCGACAGGGAGGACTATGGCTACACCTTC. Translating gives CASSDREDYGYTF. This sequence joins TRBV12-3 or TRBV12-4 and TRBJ1-2, with 7 bases matching TRBD1. V shed 6 bases, J shed 3 bases, and the junction held 4 bases outside the gene matches. The CDR3 has 13 amino acids.

The chain uses TRBV7-2 and TRBJ2-7; D may be TRBD2 (6 bases). The CDR3 consists of 15 residues. Germline CDR1 and CDR2: SGHTA and FQGNSA. Trimming took 1 base from V and 1 from J, leaving 11 bases between them. CDR3 region: CASSLDGGGSYEQYF. DNA of the CDR3: TGTGCCAGCAGCTTAGATGGAGGAGGGTCCTACGAGCAGTACTTC. Using reference TRBV7-2 and TRBJ2-7 for the parts outside the CDR3, the full variable domain is GAGVSQSPSNKVTEKGKDVELRCDPISGHTALYWYRQSLGQGLEFLIYFQGNSAPDKSGLPSDRFSAERTGGSVSTLTIQRTQQEDSAVYLCASSLDGGGSYEQYFGPGTRLTVT.

For the CDR3, the DNA is TGCAGTGCTAGACACAGGGGGCGAGTGAACACTGAAGCTTTCTTT. Translated, it gives CSARHRGRVNTEAFF. The chain uses TRBV20-1 and TRBJ1-1, with TRBD1 identical over 9 bases. Per the germline V gene, CDR1 is DFQATT and CDR2 is SNEGSKA (reference sequence). This CDR3 contains 15 residues. The ends lost 2 bases at V and 0 bases at J; junction bases unmatched: 4.

The chain is built from TRBV5-4 and TRBJ1-1; tentative D call: TRBD1 (6 bases). Germline assignment: CDR1 SGHNT and CDR2 YYREEE (reference sequence). The CDR3 consists of 16 residues. With 2 bases removed from V and 4 bases from J, the gap between germline ends came to 18 bases. The CDR3 sequence is CASSLVSRGGGTEAFF. The CDR3 DNA follows: TGTGCCAGCAGCTTAGTGTCCAGGGGTGGAGGCACTGAAGCTTTCTTT. Full variable domain (missing parts from reference TRBV5-4 and TRBJ1-1): ETGVTQSPTHLIKTRGQQVTLRCSSQSGHNTVSWYQQALGQGPQFIFQYYREEENGRGNFPPRFSGLQFPNYSSELNVNALELDDSALYLCASSLVSRGGGTEAFFGQGTRLTVV.

V gene TRBV20-1 combines with J gene TRBJ2-2; 14 nucleotides match TRBD2. This CDR3 has 17 amino acids. Trimming at V came to 1 base and at J to 5 bases, leaving 6 bases not matched to a gene. Germline values: CDR1 DFQATT, CDR2 SNEGSKA (reference sequence). The DNA for the CDR3 is TGCAGTGCTAGAGGGGGGACTAGCGGGAGAAGGACCGGGGAGCTGTTTTTT. It encodes CSARGGTSGRRTGELFF.

A remark on this clonotype: A read error is possible here, since a much larger clone lies one base away. The genes are TRBV27 and TRBJ2-2, with D possibly matching TRBD1 (6 bases). CDR3 length equals 15 residues. The germline gives CDR1 MNHEY, CDR2 SMNVEV (reference sequence). For the CDR3, the DNA is TGTACCAGCAGTTTATGGGGGCAGAACACCGGGGAGCTGTTTTTT. This codes for CTSSLWGQNTGELFF.

This chain's CDR3 is CASSPREGPLHF. CDR3 nucleotides: TGCGCCAGCAGCCCTCGTGAAGGGCCCCTCCACTTT. The V and J genes are TRBV4-3 and TRBJ1-6, with D unclear. Germline CDR1 LGHNA, CDR2 YSLEER. The CDR3 sequence is 12 residues long. V lost 4 bases and J 13 bases, leaving 11 bases between the germline ends.

This clonotype was picked up a small number of times. The V call is TRBV12-3 or TRBV12-4, the J call TRBJ1-2, with a weak D call TRBD1 (5 bases). This CDR3 is built from 15 residues. The V end was cut by 5 bases, the J end by 2 bases, with 15 bases between. CDR3 sequence: CASSIGTGINYGYTF. CDR3 DNA sequence: TGTGCCAGCAGTATCGGGACTGGGATCAACTATGGCTACACCTTC.

This clonotype was seen a few times. This sequence joins TRBV13 and TRBJ1-4; D call uncertain. The CDR3 consists of 14 residues. The germline CDR1 and CDR2 sequences are PRHDT and FYEKMQ (reference sequence). V was cut by 5 bases and J by 5 bases, with 12 bases left in between. CDR3 coding DNA: TGTGCCAGCAGCGGCCGAGCCTTCAATGAAAAACTGTTTTTT. Encoded protein: CASSGRAFNEKLFF.

The chain recombines TRBV29-1 with TRBJ2-1; 15 positions agree with TRBD2. CDR3 size: 17 residues. In germline, CDR1 is SQVTM, CDR2 ANQGSEA. With V trimmed by 7 bases and J by 0 bases, 7 bases remained unmatched. The CDR3 here is CSAGTSGGMSSYNEQFF. The CDR3 region has the DNA TGCAGCGCCGGGACTAGCGGGGGGATGAGCTCCTACAATGAGCAGTTCTTC.

The chain employs TRBV5-3 and TRBJ2-2; the D gene is possibly TRBD2 (6 bases). TRBV5-3 is identified as an open reading frame with a role that is uncertain. The V gene lost 4 bases and the J gene lost 3 bases, with 19 bases spanning the gap. The CDR3 has 17 residues. This CDR3 reads CARSIVVRRADTGELFF. DNA for the CDR3: TGTGCCAGAAGCATAGTAGTTCGGAGGGCCGACACCGGGGAGCTGTTTTTT.

This clonotype has more than one count but fewer than ten. This chain uses TRBV6-2 or TRBV6-3 with TRBJ2-7; TRBD2 is a possible D gene (7 bases). CDR3 length: 16 amino acids. V was trimmed by 2 bases and J by 1 base, leaving 15 bases between them. Germline CDR1 MNHEY, CDR2 SVGEGT. Here the CDR3 reads CASSYQQGGGSYEQYF. In nucleotides, the CDR3 is TGTGCCAGCAGTTACCAACAGGGAGGGGGATCCTACGAGCAGTACTTC.

V gene TRBV15 combines with J gene TRBJ2-7; 7 bases agree with TRBD2. The CDR3 consists of 17 residues. After removal of 0 bases from V and 3 bases from J, the junction contained 11 bases not matched to a gene. The germline gives CDR1 LNHNV, CDR2 YYDKDF (reference sequence). For the CDR3, the DNA is TGTGCCACCAGCAGAGATTTCGTGGCTAGCGGCGGCTACGAGCAGTACTTC. Amino acid sequence: CATSRDFVASGGYEQYF.

This clonotype has ten or more counts. The rearrangement links TRBV15 to TRBJ2-3; 7 positions match TRBD1. The V segment lost 8 bases and the J segment 1 base; nucleotides outside the gene matches: 3. Germline V lookup: CDR1 LNHNV, CDR2 YYDKDF (reference sequence). The CDR3 covers 13 residues. CDR3 in DNA: TGTGCCACCGGGCAGGGGGGCACAGATACGCAGTATTTT. Protein sequence: CATGQGGTDTQYF.

The J gene is TRBJ1-1, the V gene TRBV7-9; D not certain. Germline V gene lookup returns CDR1 SEHNR and CDR2 FQNEAQ (reference sequence). V was trimmed by 3 bases and J by 5 bases, leaving 10 bases between them. The CDR3 contains 13 residues. CDR3 DNA: TGTGCCAGCAGCTTGGCAGAGAGGACTGAAGCTTTCTTT. The encoded protein is CASSLAERTEAFF.

This clonotype appeared a few times. The chain is built from TRBV6-4 and TRBJ2-3, with TRBD2 identical over 10 bases. CDR1 and CDR2 from the germline V gene are MRHNA and SNTAGT. This CDR3 has 14 residues. V gave up 5 bases and J gave up 4 bases; unmatched junction bases: 3. The CDR3 DNA follows: TGTGCCAGCAGTCTAGCGGGGGAGGCAGATACGCAGTATTTT. Translation: CASSLAGEADTQYF.

This clonotype has only a few counts. The gene calls are TRBV7-9 and TRBJ2-1, with D tentatively TRBD1 (6 bases). Looked up from germline, CDR1 is SEHNR and CDR2 is FQNEAQ (reference sequence). The V and J ends lost 1 base and 5 bases respectively, with 9 bases between them. CDR3 length: 14 amino acids. CDR3 amino acids: CASSLDRVDNEQFF. CDR3 DNA sequence: TGTGCCAGCAGCTTAGACAGGGTCGACAATGAGCAGTTCTTC.

The chain has TRBV7-2 and TRBJ2-1, with a tentative D call TRBD2 (5 bases). V was shortened by 9 bases and J by 0 bases, with 21 bases between the two germline ends. The CDR3 covers 17 residues. From germline, CDR1 is SGHTA and CDR2 FQGNSA. Here the CDR3 reads CASAEISAPSSYNEQFF. For the CDR3, the DNA is TGTGCCAGTGCAGAGATTAGCGCGCCTAGCTCCTACAATGAGCAGTTCTTC.

V usage is TRBV27 and J usage is TRBJ1-1, with D tentatively TRBD1 (6 bases). Germline values: CDR1 MNHEY, CDR2 SMNVEV (reference sequence). Trimming removed 0 bases from V and 6 bases from J, with 11 bases in between. The CDR3 sequence is 14 residues long. The CDR3 DNA follows: TGTGCCAGCAGTTTATCGGGGGCAGGGGCTGAAGCTTTCTTT. It encodes CASSLSGAGAEAFF.

The DNA of the CDR3 is TGCGCCAGCAGCTTGGCTGGGGGCTCCTATAATTCACCCCTCCACTTT. It translates to CASSLAGGSYNSPLHF. The chain is built from TRBV5-1 and TRBJ1-6, with a weak D call TRBD1 (5 bases). The CDR3 is 16 residues long. Germline V gene data show CDR1 as SGHRS and CDR2 as YFSETQ. V lost 0 bases, J lost 0 bases, and 7 bases lay in between.

The gene calls are TRBV27 and TRBJ2-1; D is unclear. This CDR3 spans 14 amino acids. Trimming removed 7 bases from V and 5 bases from J, with 15 bases in between. Germline V gene sequence: CDR1 MNHEY, CDR2 SMNVEV (reference sequence). CDR3 in DNA: TGTGCCAGCACCCAGGACGTCCTAAACAATGAGCAGTTCTTC. Residues: CASTQDVLNNEQFF.

About this clonotype itself: Sequence at one end of the junction differs from germline and may be a read error. The chain couples TRBV5-6 to TRBJ2-3; the D gene could be TRBD1 or TRBD2 (5 bases each). The germline V gene encodes CDR1 SGHDT and CDR2 YYEEEE. CDR3 length: 16 residues. CDR3 protein: CASSPHGKGGTDTQYF. CDR3 bases: TGCGCCAGCAGCCCCCACGGGAAAGGGGGCACAGATACGCAGTATTTT.

In this sample, this clonotype turned up a few times. This sequence joins TRBV6-2 or TRBV6-3 and TRBJ1-4; D call uncertain. Trimming shortened V by 5 bases and J by 8 bases, and 9 bases separated the two germline ends. Germline-derived CDR1 and CDR2 are MNHEY and SVGEGT. The CDR3 is 12 residues long. The CDR3 DNA sequence: TGTGCCAGCAGTACGGGTCGCGAAAAACTGTTTTTT. Protein product: CASSTGREKLFF.